This is a list of T cell receptor beta chains from one sample in a study of post-analysis software for immune sequencing data. TCRdb processed the PCR reads anew with MiXCR; each CDR3 protein has one entry. The sample has fewer than 850,000 distinct CDR3 sequences; 25% to 30% are singletons. Input material: blood. The receptors come from a girl under 18 with multiple sclerosis. Both conserved end residues are part of each CDR3. The D gene is left open where the match is weak. Not all rows give a size; the values are once, few, many and, for expanded clones, a class.

abundance: -
d_gene: TRBD1
v_gene: TRBV7-9
j_gene: TRBJ2-1
CDR3nt: TGTGCCAGCAGCTCCGGGACAGGAGATGCCAATGAGCAGTTCTTC
CDR3aa: CASSSGTGDANEQFF

abundance: -
d_gene: TRBD2
v_gene: TRBV10-2
j_gene: TRBJ2-3
CDR3nt: TGCGCCAGCAGTATGGGACTAACTAGCACAGATACGCAGTATTTT
CDR3aa: CASSMGLTSTDTQYF

abundance: -
d_gene: -
v_gene: TRBV5-6
j_gene: TRBJ2-3
CDR3nt: TGTGCCAGCAGCTTGGCGGGTCTAGCCTACACAGATACGCAGTATTTT
CDR3aa: CASSLAGLAYTDTQYF

abundance: -
d_gene: -
v_gene: TRBV29-1
j_gene: TRBJ2-5
CDR3nt: TGCAGCGTTGGGCCGGCCGTCCAAGAGACCCAGTACTTC
CDR3aa: CSVGPAVQETQYF

abundance: few
d_gene: TRBD1
v_gene: TRBV12-5
j_gene: TRBJ2-1
CDR3nt: TGTGCTAGTGGTTTGGGGCGAAGGGGGCGCGGGCAGTTCTTC
CDR3aa: CASGLGRRGRGQFF

abundance: few
d_gene: -
v_gene: TRBV7-2
j_gene: TRBJ2-7
CDR3nt: TGTGCCAGCAGCTTATTACCCTCGGGACCGATAAACTACGAGCAGTACTTC
CDR3aa: CASSLLPSGPINYEQYF

abundance: few
d_gene: -
v_gene: TRBV5-1
j_gene: TRBJ2-1
CDR3nt: TGCGCCAGCAGCTCCAACTTTGGTGTCAATGAGCAGTTCTTC
CDR3aa: CASSSNFGVNEQFF

abundance: once
d_gene: -
v_gene: TRBV5-1
j_gene: TRBJ1-6
CDR3nt: TGCGCCAGCAGCTTGGAGGCTTCGTCGGAATCACCCCTCCACTTT
CDR3aa: CASSLEASSESPLHF

abundance: -
d_gene: TRBD1
v_gene: TRBV7-9
j_gene: TRBJ2-1
CDR3nt: TGTGCCAGCAGCACGAACCGGGACAGCTACAATGAGCAGTTCTTC
CDR3aa: CASSTNRDSYNEQFF

abundance: few
d_gene: TRBD2
v_gene: TRBV7-2
j_gene: TRBJ2-1
CDR3nt: TGTGCCAGCAGCGCGGGGGGGCCGGTGGATGAGCAGTTCTTC
CDR3aa: CASSAGGPVDEQFF

abundance: few
d_gene: -
v_gene: TRBV20-1
j_gene: TRBJ2-1
CDR3nt: TGCAGTGCTAGCTATTTGCGGGAAAATGAGCAGTTCTTC
CDR3aa: CSASYLRENEQFF

abundance: -
d_gene: TRBD1
v_gene: TRBV27
j_gene: TRBJ1-6
CDR3nt: TGTGCCAGCAGTTCCAGGACAGGGATGACACCCCTCCACTTT
CDR3aa: CASSSRTGMTPLHF

abundance: -
d_gene: TRBD2
v_gene: TRBV7-6
j_gene: TRBJ2-7
CDR3nt: TGTGCCAGCAGCCCGGGAGCGGGGGGGCCAGGGTCCTACAATGAGCAGTACTTC
CDR3aa: CASSPGAGGPGSYNEQYF

abundance: -
d_gene: TRBD2
v_gene: TRBV7-9
j_gene: TRBJ2-1
CDR3nt: TGTGCCAGCAGCTTAGAACTAGCGGGAAGAGAGCAGTTCTTC
CDR3aa: CASSLELAGREQFF

abundance: few
d_gene: -
v_gene: TRBV12-3/TRBV12-4
j_gene: TRBJ2-1
CDR3nt: TGTGCCAGCAGTTTGGGGGACCAGGTGTCCTACAATGAGCAGTTCTTC
CDR3aa: CASSLGDQVSYNEQFF

abundance: -
d_gene: -
v_gene: TRBV18
j_gene: TRBJ1-5
CDR3nt: TGTGCCAGCTCACTCAGGGGTGCGGATCAGCCCCAGCATTTT
CDR3aa: CASSLRGADQPQHF

abundance: -
d_gene: -
v_gene: TRBV28
j_gene: TRBJ2-5
CDR3nt: TGTGCCAGCAGTCTCGCGGCGAGGGTGGCTAATTCAGAGACCCAGTACTTC
CDR3aa: CASSLAARVANSETQYF

abundance: -
d_gene: -
v_gene: TRBV28
j_gene: TRBJ1-2
CDR3nt: TGTGCCAGCAGAAACCGGGTCAACTATGGCTACACCTTC
CDR3aa: CASRNRVNYGYTF

abundance: -
d_gene: -
v_gene: TRBV6-2/TRBV6-3
j_gene: TRBJ2-5
CDR3nt: TGTGCCAGCAGTTACTCGGGGCAGAGAGAGACCCAGTACTTC
CDR3aa: CASSYSGQRETQYF

abundance: -
d_gene: TRBD1
v_gene: TRBV20-1
j_gene: TRBJ1-4
CDR3nt: TGCAGTGCTAGAGACAGACAGGGATTTGAAAAACTGTTTTTT
CDR3aa: CSARDRQGFEKLFF